This entry lists 20 T cell receptor beta chains sequenced from one sample in a study of shared clonotypes between healthy human individuals (dated by TCRdb to 2018 to 2021). Library method: the immunoSEQ multiplex PCR assay. The source is immuneACCESS, and TCRdb retained only in-frame sequences with V and J called. Part of the clones is not carried over; for the studies checked, unresolved V genes explain less than half of this, and the remainder is unexplained. The sample table holds some 2 million clones, of which 85% to 95% were seen once. Of the sample, 0.1% to 0.15% is held by the ten largest clones. Sequences were obtained from naive CD4+ T cells sorted from blood. The meaning of the sample's cell subset or site label: CD45RA+ positively selected. These receptor sequences come from a man aged 18 to 29 in good health.

The V gene is TRBV2, the J gene TRBJ2-4; D perhaps matches TRBD1 (6 bases). The CDR3 has 16 amino acids. With 8 bases removed from V and 0 bases from J, the gap between germline ends came to 17 bases. Germline CDR1 reads SNHLY; CDR2 reads FYNNEI. The DNA for the CDR3 is TGTGCCAGCGACTCCGGGACACCGGTAGCCAAAAACATTCAGTACTTC. This codes for CASDSGTPVAKNIQYF. Full variable domain (rest looked up from reference TRBV2 and TRBJ2-4): EPEVTQTPSHQVTQMGQEVILRCVPISNHLYFYWYRQILGQKVEFLVSFYNNEISEKSEIFDDQFSVERPDGSNFTLKIRSTKLEDSAMYFCASDSGTPVAKNIQYFGAGTRLSVL.

This chain joins TRBV27 and TRBJ2-4; D may correspond to TRBD1 or TRBD2 (5 bases each). CDR3 size: 16 residues. The germline CDR1 and CDR2 sequences are MNHEY and SMNVEV (reference sequence). V lost 2 bases and J 6 bases, leaving 17 bases between the germline ends. CDR3 loop: CASSLVEGRPGNIQYF. For the CDR3, the DNA is TGTGCCAGCAGTTTAGTCGAGGGGCGGCCGGGAAACATTCAGTACTTC.

Of note for this clone: With a much larger clone just one base away, this may be a read error. The chain has TRBV30 and TRBJ1-4; the D gene is possibly TRBD1 (5 bases). CDR3 size: 15 residues. Germline lookup yields CDR1 GTSNPN and CDR2 SVGIG (reference sequence). Trimming removed 2 bases from V and 2 bases from J, with 12 bases in between. Here the CDR3 reads CAWSLGAATNEKLFF. The CDR3 bases are TGTGCCTGGAGTCTAGGGGCGGCGACTAATGAAAAACTGTTTTTT.

This rearrangement joins TRBV6-1 to TRBJ2-4; D is possibly TRBD2 (6 bases). The CDR3 loop spans 13 amino acids. Trimming stripped 4 bases from V and 7 bases from J, with 11 bases between. Germline CDR1 and CDR2: MNHNS and SASEGT. The CDR3 sequence: CASSGGLRNIQYF. The CDR3 nucleotides are TGTGCCAGCAGTGGAGGACTACGGAACATTCAGTACTTC.

The V call is TRBV2, the J call TRBJ1-1; no clear D gene. CDR3 length: 12 amino acids. Trimming stripped 8 bases from V and 5 bases from J, with 12 bases between. Germline CDR1 and CDR2: SNHLY and FYNNEI. The CDR3 protein is CASSVASTEAFF. The CDR3 bases are TGTGCCAGCTCCGTGGCGTCGACTGAAGCTTTCTTT.

The chain is built from TRBV10-3 and TRBJ2-7; TRBD1 matches at 7 bases. Germline trimming cut 6 bases from V and 5 bases from J; bases unmatched to any gene: 4. Looked up from germline, CDR1 is ENHRY and CDR2 is SYGVKD. The CDR3 runs to 12 residues. CDR3 sequence (DNA): TGTGCCATCAGGCAGGGGGTGAACGAGCAGTACTTC. Encoded protein: CAIRQGVNEQYF.

The chain links TRBV6-1 to TRBJ1-5; TRBD1 aligns across 7 bases. CDR1 is MNHNS and CDR2 is SASEGT in the germline V gene. Trimming at V came to 4 bases and at J to 3 bases, leaving 6 bases not matched to a gene. The CDR3 totals 15 residues. CDR3 amino acids: CASSAGGLFNQPQHF. In nucleotides, the CDR3 is TGTGCCAGCAGTGCAGGGGGGCTCTTCAATCAGCCCCAGCATTTT.

The gene calls are TRBV11-2 and TRBJ2-7; D is possibly TRBD1 or TRBD2 (5 bases each). V shed 2 bases and J shed 5 bases, with 19 bases lying between them. CDR3 size: 16 residues. Germline CDR1 is SGHAT and CDR2 is FQNNGV. CDR3: CASSLSRGPDFNEQYF. As DNA, the CDR3 is TGTGCCAGCAGCTTATCAAGGGGACCTGACTTCAACGAGCAGTACTTC.

This chain joins TRBV4-1 and TRBJ1-4; D is undetermined. The V gene lost 1 base and the J gene lost 4 bases, with 4 bases spanning the gap. CDR3 length: 13 residues. Germline CDR1 is MGHRA and CDR2 is YSYEKL. In DNA, the CDR3 is TGCGCCAGCAGCCAAGCCATTAATGAAAAACTGTTTTTT. This encodes CASSQAINEKLFF.

The rearrangement joins TRBV7-8 to TRBJ2-5; 16 bases map to TRBD2. The CDR3 covers 17 residues. Germline trimming cut 5 bases from V and 5 bases from J; bases unmatched to any gene: 8. Germline-derived CDR1 and CDR2 are SGHVS and FQNEAQ. The CDR3 region has the DNA TGTGCCAGCAGCCAAGGGACTAGCGGGGGGGCCCAGGAGACCCAGTACTTC. Translating it yields CASSQGTSGGAQETQYF.

The rearrangement joins TRBV18 to TRBJ2-5, with a weak D call TRBD2 (6 bases). V was trimmed by 5 bases and J by 5 bases, leaving 15 bases between them. Germline assignment: CDR1 KGHSH and CDR2 LQKENI. The CDR3 spans 14 residues. The CDR3 protein is CASSGSGVVETQYF. CDR3 nucleotides: TGTGCCAGCTCAGGCTCGGGGGTAGTCGAGACCCAGTACTTC.

The chain is built from TRBV19 and TRBJ2-7; D gene uncertain. The germline gives CDR1 LNHDA, CDR2 SQIVND (reference sequence). The CDR3 has 11 amino acids. Between the trimmed V and J ends, which lost 8 bases and 6 bases, there was a span of 11 bases. The DNA for the CDR3 is TGTGCCAGTTCGATGGGAACCGAGCAGTACTTC. It codes for CASSMGTEQYF.

A note on this clone: This sample also contains other DNA sequences that code for the same CDR3. This CDR3 is CASSLEGQGSEKLFF. CDR3 sequence (DNA): TGCGCCAGCAGCTTGGAGGGACAGGGAAGTGAAAAACTGTTTTTT. The rearrangement links TRBV5-1 to TRBJ1-4, with 9 bases identical to TRBD1. This CDR3 spans 15 amino acids. The germline CDR1 and CDR2 sequences are SGHRS and YFSETQ. Germline trimming cut 0 bases from V and 7 bases from J; bases unmatched to any gene: 4. The full variable domain, with the rest looked up from reference TRBV5-1 and TRBJ1-4, is KAGVTQTPRYLIKTRGQQVTLSCSPISGHRSVSWYQQTPGQGLQFLFEYFSETQRNKGNFPGRFSGRQFSNSRSEMNVSTLELGDSALYLCASSLEGQGSEKLFFGSGTQLSVL.

CDR3: CASSRESKNIQYF. The DNA of the CDR3 is TGTGCCAGCAGCCGGGAATCCAAAAACATTCAGTACTTC. J is TRBJ2-4 and V is TRBV7-2; D may be TRBD2 (5 bases). Germline values: CDR1 SGHTA, CDR2 FQGNSA. V lost 5 bases, J lost 2 bases, and 7 bases lay in between. The CDR3 runs to 13 residues.

The chain employs TRBV18 and TRBJ2-5; 7 bases agree with TRBD2. CDR1 is KGHSH, CDR2 LQKENI, per germline. J gave up 4 bases and V 6 bases, and 8 bases lay outside the gene matches. The length of the CDR3 is 14 residues. CDR3 nucleotides: TGTGCCAGCTCCCTATTCCCGGGGGGAGAGACCCAGTACTTC. It encodes CASSLFPGGETQYF.

This clone was observed once. The chain links TRBV7-8 to TRBJ1-1; tentative D call: TRBD1 (5 bases). The CDR3 has 16 amino acids. V lost 5 bases and J lost 1, with 17 bases in between. Germline V lookup: CDR1 SGHVS, CDR2 FQNEAQ. This CDR3 is CASSAPGIGGNTEAFF. The CDR3 nucleotides read TGTGCCAGCAGCGCCCCAGGGATCGGGGGGAACACTGAAGCTTTCTTT.

The chain employs TRBV30 and TRBJ2-3; the D is unclear. This CDR3 comprises 12 residues. V shed 2 bases and J shed 5 bases, with 8 bases lying between them. Per germline, CDR1 GTSNPN and CDR2 SVGIG (reference sequence). The CDR3 here is CAWSLVRDTQYF. The CDR3 DNA is TGTGCCTGGAGTTTAGTTCGAGATACGCAGTATTTT.

This clone is a singleton in its sample. V usage is TRBV5-4 and J usage is TRBJ1-6; TRBD1 matches at 7 bases. J lost 8 bases, V lost 0 bases, and 11 bases had no gene match. Germline lookup yields CDR1 SGHNT and CDR2 YYREEE (reference sequence). The CDR3 length is 17 residues. In DNA form, the CDR3 reads TGTGCCAGCAGCTTGGGGGGAGCCGGGACAGCTGATTCACCCCTCCACTTT. This sequence encodes CASSLGGAGTADSPLHF.

The chain carries TRBV30 and TRBJ2-7; 8 positions agree with TRBD1. The CDR3 is made up of 14 amino acids. V dropped 4 bases and J dropped 3; count of bases not matched to a gene: 8. The germline V gene encodes CDR1 GTSNPN and CDR2 SVGIG (reference sequence). CDR3 amino acids: CAWNRRTGRYEQYF. DNA of the CDR3: TGTGCCTGGAACCGACGGACAGGGCGCTACGAGCAGTACTTC.

This rearrangement joins TRBV2 to TRBJ1-1; a possible D gene is TRBD1 (5 bases). Between the trimmed V and J ends, which lost 1 base and 10 bases, there was a span of 10 bases. This CDR3 has 12 amino acids. Germline V CDR1 and CDR2: SNHLY, FYNNEI. CDR3 nucleotides: TGTGCCAGCAGTGAAGACCAGGGCAGAGCTTTCTTT. Translated, it gives CASSEDQGRAFF.